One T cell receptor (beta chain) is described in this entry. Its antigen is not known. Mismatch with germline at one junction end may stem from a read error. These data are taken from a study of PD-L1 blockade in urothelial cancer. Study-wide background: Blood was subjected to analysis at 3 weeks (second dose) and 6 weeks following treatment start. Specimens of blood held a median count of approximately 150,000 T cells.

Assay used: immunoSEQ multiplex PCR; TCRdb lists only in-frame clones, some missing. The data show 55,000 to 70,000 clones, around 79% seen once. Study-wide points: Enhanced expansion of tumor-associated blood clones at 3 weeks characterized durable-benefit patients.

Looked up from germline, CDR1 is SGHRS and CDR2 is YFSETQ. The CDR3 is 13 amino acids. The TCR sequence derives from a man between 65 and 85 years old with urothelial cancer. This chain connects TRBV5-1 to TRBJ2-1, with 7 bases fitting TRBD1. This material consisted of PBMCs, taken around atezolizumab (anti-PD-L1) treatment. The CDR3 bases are TGCGCCAGCAGCTTTACCGGGACAGATGATTTGCTCTTC. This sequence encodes CASSFTGTDDLLF.